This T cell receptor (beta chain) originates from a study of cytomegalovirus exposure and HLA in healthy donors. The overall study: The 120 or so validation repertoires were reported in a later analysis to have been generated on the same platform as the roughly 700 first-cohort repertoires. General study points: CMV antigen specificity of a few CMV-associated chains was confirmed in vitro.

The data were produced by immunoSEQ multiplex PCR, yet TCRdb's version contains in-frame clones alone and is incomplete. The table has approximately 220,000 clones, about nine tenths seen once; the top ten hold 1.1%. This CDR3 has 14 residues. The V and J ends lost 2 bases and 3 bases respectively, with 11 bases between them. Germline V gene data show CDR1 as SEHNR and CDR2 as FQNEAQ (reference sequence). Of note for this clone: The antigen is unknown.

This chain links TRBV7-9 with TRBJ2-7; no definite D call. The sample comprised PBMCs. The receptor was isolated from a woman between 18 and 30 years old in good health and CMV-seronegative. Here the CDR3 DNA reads TGTGCCAGCAGCTTAAGATATACAGACTACGAGCAGTACTTC. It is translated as CASSLRYTDYEQYF.